The present T cell receptor (beta chain) was sequenced within a study of vaccination and CD4 T cells after COVID-19. Trimming at V came to 4 bases and at J to 2 bases, leaving 7 bases not matched to a gene. The CDR3 totals 15 residues. Germline lookup yields CDR1 LNHDA and CDR2 SQIVND (reference sequence). Sequence data for DNA of cultured CD4+ T cells were generated by the Oncomine TCR Beta short-read assay. A single record per CDR3 protein comes from TCRdb applying MiXCR to the PCR reads. In the table there are approximately 6,600 distinct CDR3 sequences, 22% of which are singletons. The sample's treatment: roughly 11-day PBMC culture with coronavirus spike peptide pools or control peptides (ViraFEST assay). Before Alpha, Beta and Delta appeared in the US, convalescents tested positive (March–late 2020). It was with about 10 IU/ml IL-2 and roughly 9 ug/ml peptide pools that roughly 2 million PBMCs per well were cultured.

Study results and caveats: Spike mono-reactive status applied to 304 of 307 vaccine-specific clones in convalescent patients.

About this clonotype itself: Its specificity is unknown.

Here the sequenced sample was CD4+ T cells from blood, cultured in vitro, taken after SARS-CoV-2 vaccination. This sequence joins TRBV19 and TRBJ2-5; 7 bases are a match to TRBD1. The sequence was obtained from a human donor who had recovered from COVID-19. The CDR3 protein is CASSSGQAKQETQYF. DNA for the CDR3: TGTGCCAGTAGTAGCGGACAGGCAAAACAAGAGACCCAGTACTTC. The whole variable domain, filled in from reference TRBV19 and TRBJ2-5, reads DGGITQSPKYLFRKEGQNVTLSCEQNLNHDAMYWYRQDPGQGLRLIYYSQIVNDFQKGDIAEGYSVSREKKESFPLTVTSAQKNPTAFYLCASSSGQAKQETQYFGPGTRLLVL.